This TCR beta chain was profiled in a study of cytomegalovirus exposure and HLA in healthy donors. Germline V gene sequence: CDR1 MNHEY, CDR2 SMNVEV (reference sequence). Trimming shortened V by 5 bases and J by 2 bases, and 9 bases separated the two germline ends. This CDR3 comprises 13 residues. TCRdb keeps only in-frame clones here, not all; method: immunoSEQ multiplex PCR. The data contain 250,000 to 400,000 clones, around 90% of them singletons. This TCR was sampled from a man younger than 45 in good health and CMV-seronegative. Sequenced sample: PBMCs. The gene calls are TRBV27 and TRBJ1-2, with D possibly being TRBD1 (5 bases). The CDR3 bases are TGTGCCAGCAGTGGAGGGGCGAACTATGGCTACACCTTC. Protein sequence: CASSGGANYGYTF.